Below, 18 T cell receptor beta chains from the same sample are listed, as sequenced in a study of response to subunit inactivated influenza vaccine. TCRdb re-called the RT-PCR reads through MiXCR, storing one row per CDR3 protein. The table shows more than 400,000 distinct CDR3 sequences, with roughly 7.6% occurring only once. This specimen was PBMCs from blood, taken about 24 months after vaccination. These receptors were obtained from a man aged 50 to 69 who received an inactivated influenza vaccine.

This clonotype was seen many times. This chain connects TRBV3-1 to TRBJ1-1; D call uncertain. Trimming took 5 bases from V and 0 from J, leaving 22 bases between them. The CDR3 extends over 18 amino acids. Per germline, CDR1 LGHDT and CDR2 YNNKEL (reference sequence). CDR3: CASSLRSIRETVNTEAFF. In DNA form, the CDR3 reads TGTGCCAGCAGCTTAAGGAGTATCCGGGAAACGGTGAACACTGAAGCTTTCTTT.

The chain uses TRBV12-3 or TRBV12-4 and TRBJ2-2, with D possibly being TRBD2 (7 bases). The CDR3 contains 14 residues. V lost 6 bases and J lost 5, with 13 bases in between. The CDR3 bases are TGTGCCAGCAGGCTAGGGGGGGGGACCGGGGAGCTGTTTTTT. Its protein product is CASRLGGGTGELFF.

This chain links TRBV12-3 or TRBV12-4 with TRBJ1-1; D remains ambiguous. There are 14 residues in the CDR3. Trimming shortened V by 3 bases and J by 0 bases, and 8 bases separated the two germline ends. CDR3 DNA sequence: TGTGCCAGCAGTTTTGAACTTATGAACACTGAAGCTTTCTTT. Translating it yields CASSFELMNTEAFF.

This clonotype has at least ten counts. The rearrangement joins TRBV12-3 or TRBV12-4 to TRBJ2-1; 10 nucleotides agree with TRBD2. Germline trimming cut 5 bases from V and 6 bases from J; bases unmatched to any gene: 7. The CDR3 is 15 amino acids. CDR3 protein: CASSRPSGSANEQFF. CDR3 sequence (DNA): TGTGCCAGCAGTCGTCCTAGCGGGAGTGCCAATGAGCAGTTCTTC.

This clonotype was observed a handful of times. This chain connects TRBV4-3 to TRBJ1-6; D not resolved. Per the germline V gene, CDR1 is LGHNA and CDR2 is YSLEER. This CDR3 has 15 amino acids. V lost 0 bases and J 6 bases, leaving 9 bases between the germline ends. The CDR3 DNA sequence: TGCGCCAGCAGCCAAGATGGCTGGTCTAATTCACCCCTCCACTTT. Translation gives CASSQDGWSNSPLHF.

In this sample, this clonotype turned up a few times. The chain is built from TRBV11-2 and TRBJ1-3, with a weak D call TRBD1 (5 bases). This CDR3 has 16 residues. Germline CDR1 is SGHAT and CDR2 is FQNNGV. Trimming cost V 4 bases and J 2 bases, with 15 bases left between them. CDR3 in DNA: TGTGCCAGCAGCTACGAAATGGGGCTGACTGGAAACACCATATATTTT. This gives the protein CASSYEMGLTGNTIYF.

There are a few counts of this clonotype. The chain carries TRBV20-1 and TRBJ2-7; 8 bases align to TRBD1. Germline V gene sequence: CDR1 DFQATT, CDR2 SNEGSKA (reference sequence). After removal of 4 bases from V and 3 bases from J, the junction contained 5 bases not matched to a gene. The CDR3 spans 13 residues. The DNA of the CDR3 is TGCAGTGCTACTGGGACAGGCCGCTACGAGCAGTACTTC. Translated, it gives CSATGTGRYEQYF.

This sequence joins TRBV28 and TRBJ1-4; no clear D gene. The germline V and J ends were trimmed by 3 bases and 11 bases, with 10 bases remaining between them. Germline CDR1 and CDR2: MDHEN and SYDVKM. CDR3 size: 12 residues. Written as DNA, the CDR3 is TGTGCCAGCAGTTTGTCTGGGTACAAACTGTTTTTT. Translation: CASSLSGYKLFF.

This clonotype occurred a few times. This chain connects TRBV5-1 to TRBJ1-4; a possible D gene is TRBD1 (5 bases). Germline V lookup: CDR1 SGHRS, CDR2 YFSETQ. Trimming pared 0 bases from V and 2 bases from J, leaving 11 bases between. CDR3 length: 16 amino acids. This CDR3 reads CASSLARGGTNEKLFF. The CDR3 nucleotides are TGCGCCAGCAGCTTGGCTAGGGGTGGGACTAATGAAAAACTGTTTTTT.

This clonotype was seen ten or more times. The chain recombines TRBV12-3 or TRBV12-4 with TRBJ2-1, with D possibly being TRBD2 (6 bases). Trimming cost V 1 base and J 7 bases, with 17 bases left between them. This CDR3 is 16 amino acids long. The DNA of the CDR3 is TGTGCCAGCAGTTTAGGTGCGGGGCGACTGGCGAATGAGCAGTTCTTC. Amino acid sequence: CASSLGAGRLANEQFF.

The J gene is TRBJ2-7, the V gene TRBV10-2; 7 bases agree with TRBD1. CDR3 length: 16 residues. CDR1 is WSHSY and CDR2 is SAAADI in the germline V gene. Trimming took 3 bases from V and 4 from J; bases not matched to a gene: 12. CDR3 in amino acids: CASSDSLRDSRYEQYF. For the CDR3, the DNA is TGCGCCAGCAGTGACTCCCTCCGGGACAGTCGGTACGAGCAGTACTTC.

This clonotype was seen only a few times. CDR3 in amino acids: CASRKHRMNTEAFF. CDR3 DNA sequence: TGTGCCAGCAGAAAACATAGGATGAACACTGAAGCTTTCTTT. The chain links TRBV12-3 or TRBV12-4 to TRBJ1-1; unclear D gene. This CDR3 has 14 residues. V lost 6 bases, J lost 0 bases, and 11 bases lay in between.

This clonotype was observed a few times. This chain joins TRBV7-9 and TRBJ1-1; possibly TRBD1 for D (5 bases). Trimming pared 1 base from V and 0 bases from J, leaving 12 bases between. Germline lookup yields CDR1 SEHNR and CDR2 FQNEAQ (reference sequence). The CDR3 sequence is 16 residues long. DNA of the CDR3: TGTGCCAGCAGCTTAGGAATGGGGACTATGAACACTGAAGCTTTCTTT. It is translated as CASSLGMGTMNTEAFF.

This clonotype came up a few times. This chain links TRBV7-2 with TRBJ2-1; 9 bases map to TRBD2. The CDR3 contains 15 residues. V shed 1 base, J shed 7 bases, and the junction held 5 bases outside the gene matches. In germline, CDR1 is SGHTA, CDR2 FQGNSA. This chain's CDR3 is CASSLGSSGVNEQFF. The CDR3 nucleotides are TGTGCCAGCAGCTTAGGTTCTAGCGGGGTAAATGAGCAGTTCTTC.

A few counts support this clonotype. This chain uses TRBV5-1 with TRBJ1-1; D is uncertain. With 4 bases removed from V and 2 bases from J, the gap between germline ends came to 15 bases. Germline CDR1 SGHRS, CDR2 YFSETQ. The CDR3 covers 15 residues. The CDR3 DNA reads as TGCGCCAGCAGCCCACGGGCCCCAGGAAACACTGAAGCTTTCTTT. Its protein product is CASSPRAPGNTEAFF.

The CDR3 nucleotides read TGCAGCGTTGAACCCAGGTGGCATTCTGGGGCCAACGTCCTGACTTTC. It encodes CSVEPRWHSGANVLTF. J is TRBJ2-6 and V is TRBV29-1, with D hard to call. V lost 2 bases and J 1 base, leaving 12 bases between the germline ends. Germline assignment: CDR1 SQVTM and CDR2 ANQGSEA. This CDR3 comprises 16 residues.

V usage is TRBV20-1 and J usage is TRBJ2-1, with 9 bases lining up with TRBD1. The length of the CDR3 is 17 residues. In germline, CDR1 is DFQATT, CDR2 SNEGSKA (reference sequence). J gave up 0 bases and V 4 bases, and 10 bases lay outside the gene matches. CDR3 region: CSATRDRASSSYNEQFF. CDR3 bases: TGCAGTGCTACCCGGGACAGGGCGTCGAGCTCCTACAATGAGCAGTTCTTC.

The chain has TRBV12-3 or TRBV12-4 and TRBJ1-2; TRBD1 aligns across 8 bases. This CDR3 comprises 13 residues. Trimming removed 5 bases from V and 6 bases from J; junction bases left unmatched: 5. The CDR3 region is CASSPSGGDGYTF. The CDR3 DNA reads as TGTGCCAGCAGTCCATCAGGGGGCGATGGCTACACCTTC.